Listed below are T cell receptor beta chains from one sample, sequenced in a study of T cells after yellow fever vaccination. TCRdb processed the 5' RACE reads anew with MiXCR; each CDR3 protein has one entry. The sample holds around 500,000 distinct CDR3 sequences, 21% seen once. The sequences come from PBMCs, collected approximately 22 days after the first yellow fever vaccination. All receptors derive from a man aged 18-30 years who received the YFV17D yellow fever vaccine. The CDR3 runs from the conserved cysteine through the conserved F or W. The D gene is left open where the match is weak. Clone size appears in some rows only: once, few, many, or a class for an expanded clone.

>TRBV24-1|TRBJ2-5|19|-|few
TGTGCCACCAGTGATGAGTCACCCCACTCGGGGGCCTATTTAGAGACCCAGTACTTC
CATSDESPHSGAYLETQYF
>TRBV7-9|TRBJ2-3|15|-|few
TGTGCCAGCAGCTTAGTCACTAGCTTCACAGATACGCAGTATTTT
CASSLVTSFTDTQYF
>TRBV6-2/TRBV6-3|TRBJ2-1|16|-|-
TGTGCCAGCAGTTACCCAATTCATGGGCTACGAATGGAGCAGTTCTTC
CASSYPIHGLRMEQFF
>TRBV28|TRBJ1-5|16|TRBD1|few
TGTGCCAGCAGTTTACTCCAGGGGGCTGACAATCAGCCCCAGCATTTT
CASSLLQGADNQPQHF
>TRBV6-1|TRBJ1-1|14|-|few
TGTGCCAGCAGCACCAGCACGGGGAACACTGAAGCTTTCTTT
CASSTSTGNTEAFF
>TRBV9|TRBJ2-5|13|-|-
TGTGCCAGCAGCGTAGCCGTCCAAGAGACCCAGTACTTC
CASSVAVQETQYF
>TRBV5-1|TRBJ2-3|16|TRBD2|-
TGCGCCAGCAGCTTGGTTGCGGGGGGCTTCACAGATACGCAGTATTTT
CASSLVAGGFTDTQYF
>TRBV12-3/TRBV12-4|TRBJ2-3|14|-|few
TGTGCCAGCAGTCGACGCCTAAGCACAGATACGCAGTATTTT
CASSRRLSTDTQYF
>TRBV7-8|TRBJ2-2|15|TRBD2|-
TGTGCCAGCAGATTGACTAGCGGGGGGACCGGGGAGCTGTTTTTT
CASRLTSGGTGELFF
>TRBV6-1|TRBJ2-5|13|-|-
TGTGCCAGCAGCGAAGTAGGGTTAGAGACCCAGTACTTC
CASSEVGLETQYF
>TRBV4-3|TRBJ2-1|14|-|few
TGCGCCAGCAGCTTTCGGACTCCGCTCCATGAGCAGTTCTTC
CASSFRTPLHEQFF
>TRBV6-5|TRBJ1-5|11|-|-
TGTGCCGCAGGGGGCAATCAGCCCCAGCATTTT
CAAGGNQPQHF
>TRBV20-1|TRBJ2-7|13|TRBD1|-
TGCAGTGCTGGGACAGGGAATAGGGGCGAGCAGTACTTC
CSAGTGNRGEQYF
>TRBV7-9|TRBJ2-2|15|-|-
TGTGCCAGCAGCTTGGGGTGGACAGACACCGGGGAGCTGTTTTTT
CASSLGWTDTGELFF
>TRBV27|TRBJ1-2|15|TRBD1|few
TGTGCCAGCGGGAAGGACAGGGAGTTTAACTATGGCTACACCTTC
CASGKDREFNYGYTF
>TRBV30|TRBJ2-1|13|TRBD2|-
TGTGCCTGGAATAGCGGGGGGGCGGCTGAGCAGTTCTTC
CAWNSGGAAEQFF
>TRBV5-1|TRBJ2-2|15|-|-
TGCGCCAGCAGCTTGCTCAGCACGAACACCGGGGAGCTGTTTTTT
CASSLLSTNTGELFF
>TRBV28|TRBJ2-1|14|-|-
TGTGCCAGCAGTTTATATCGCGGGGACAATGAGCAGTTCTTC
CASSLYRGDNEQFF
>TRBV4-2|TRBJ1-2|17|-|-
TGTGCCAGCAGCCAAGAGGTTCCCCGGGTTAGGGTCTATGGCTACACCTTC
CASSQEVPRVRVYGYTF
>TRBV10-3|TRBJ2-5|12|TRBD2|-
TGTGCCGTCACTAGCGGTCAAGAGACCCAGTACTTC
CAVTSGQETQYF
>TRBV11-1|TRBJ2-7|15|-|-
TGTGCCAGCAGTCCACTGGCGGGGATCTCCTACGAGCAGTACTTC
CASSPLAGISYEQYF
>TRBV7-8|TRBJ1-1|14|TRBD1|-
TGTGCCAGCAGTCGACAGGGGTCGAGCACTGAAGCTTTCTTT
CASSRQGSSTEAFF
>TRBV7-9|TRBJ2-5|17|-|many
TGTGCCAGCAGCTTGGGACGGCCCGGGACGTACCAAGAGACCCAGTACTTC
CASSLGRPGTYQETQYF
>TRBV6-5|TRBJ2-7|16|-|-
TGTGCCAGCAGTTCCCATAATAGTGGGGCCTCCTACGAGCAGTACTTC
CASSSHNSGASYEQYF
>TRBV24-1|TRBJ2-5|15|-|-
TGTGCCACCAGTGATGTAACTCGACAGGTCGAGACCCAGTACTTC
CATSDVTRQVETQYF
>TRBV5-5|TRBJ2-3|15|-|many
TGTGCCAGCAGCTTGGCGCCCGGTAGCACAGATACGCAGTATTTT
CASSLAPGSTDTQYF
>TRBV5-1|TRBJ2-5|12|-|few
TGCGCCAGCAGACGGGACCAAGAGACCCAGTACTTC
CASRRDQETQYF
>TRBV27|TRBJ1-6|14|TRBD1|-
TGTGCCAGCAGCACACAGGGGGCCGACTCACCCCTCCACTTT
CASSTQGADSPLHF
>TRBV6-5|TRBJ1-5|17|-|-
TGTGCCAGCAGTTACTATGGAGCCAGGGGTGGCGGCCAGCCCCAGCATTTT
CASSYYGARGGGQPQHF
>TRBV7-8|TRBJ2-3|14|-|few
TGTGCCAGCAGCTTATCAGGGTGGACAGATACGCAGTATTTT
CASSLSGWTDTQYF
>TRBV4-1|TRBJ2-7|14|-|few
TGCGCCAGCAGCCAAGATGCCCCCTCCTACGAGCAGTACTTC
CASSQDAPSYEQYF
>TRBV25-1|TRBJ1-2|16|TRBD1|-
TGTGCCAGCAGTGCGCAAAGGACAGGCCGGAACTATGGCTACACCTTC
CASSAQRTGRNYGYTF
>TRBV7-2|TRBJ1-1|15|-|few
TGTGCCAGCAGCTTTTCGCCGGGACGGACCACTGAAGCTTTCTTT
CASSFSPGRTTEAFF
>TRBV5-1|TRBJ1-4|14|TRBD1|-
TGCGCCAGCAGCTTTGACAGGGTTGGGGAAAAACTGTTTTTT
CASSFDRVGEKLFF
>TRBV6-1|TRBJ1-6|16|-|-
TGTGCCAGCAGCCCGACCGACAGGACAAATAATTCACCCCTCCACTTT
CASSPTDRTNNSPLHF
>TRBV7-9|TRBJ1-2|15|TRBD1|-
TGTGCCAGCAGCTCATCCGGACAGGGCGACTATGGCTACACCTTC
CASSSSGQGDYGYTF
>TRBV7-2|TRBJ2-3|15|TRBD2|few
TGTGCCAGCAGCGGCCTCGGGAGGCGCACAGATACGCAGTATTTT
CASSGLGRRTDTQYF
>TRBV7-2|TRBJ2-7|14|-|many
TGTGCCAGCAGCCCTCCATCCGGACCTTACGAGCAGTACTTC
CASSPPSGPYEQYF
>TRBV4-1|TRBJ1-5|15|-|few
TGCGCCAGCAGCCTAGAAGATATTAGCAATCAGCCCCAGCATTTT
CASSLEDISNQPQHF
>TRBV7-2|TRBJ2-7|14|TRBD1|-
TGTGCCAGCAGCTTGACAGGGGTGGGGATCGAGCAGTACTTC
CASSLTGVGIEQYF
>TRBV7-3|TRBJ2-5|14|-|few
TGTGCCAGCAGCTCGGGGACATCGCCGGAGACCCAGTACTTC
CASSSGTSPETQYF
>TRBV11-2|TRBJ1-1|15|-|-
TGTGCCAGCAGTATAAGGGGACACCTGAACACTGAAGCTTTCTTT
CASSIRGHLNTEAFF
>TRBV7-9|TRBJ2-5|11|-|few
TGTGCCAGCAGCTCCCTCGGGACAAACTACTTC
CASSSLGTNYF
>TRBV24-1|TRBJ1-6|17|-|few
TGTGCCACCAGTGACCCCGTCAATACAGGATATAATTCACCCCTCCACTTT
CATSDPVNTGYNSPLHF
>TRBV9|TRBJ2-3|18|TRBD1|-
TGTGCCAGCAGCGTAGAGGTCCGACGGACAGGGGACACAGATACGCAGTATTTT
CASSVEVRRTGDTDTQYF
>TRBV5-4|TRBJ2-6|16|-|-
TGTGCCAGCAGCCTCCCGGGACTTTCGGGGGCCAACGTCCAGACTTTC
CASSLPGLSGANVQTF
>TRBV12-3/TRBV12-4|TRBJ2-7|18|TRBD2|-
TGTGCCAGCAGTTTAGGGGGTTCACTGGACGGGAGGGCCTACGAGCAGTACTTC
CASSLGGSLDGRAYEQYF
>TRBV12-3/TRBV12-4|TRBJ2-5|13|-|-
TGTGCCAGCAGTGGGGGGGCCGAGGAGACCCAGTACTTC
CASSGGAEETQYF